This T cell receptor (beta chain) was profiled in a study of blood T cell repertoires in COVID-19. This CDR3 contains 19 residues. CDR1 and CDR2 from the germline V gene are MGHRA and YSYEKL. After removal of 0 bases from V and 4 bases from J, the junction contained 13 bases not matched to a gene. Authors' methods: Counts of nucleated cells, estimated from reference gene primer amplification, were obtained. The method was immunoSEQ multiplex PCR; TCRdb's version includes in-frame clones alone and lacks a portion of them. Clone size and V and J calls were adopted from that table, with D and trimming inferred from the DNA. The table lists around 78,000 clones, 75% to 90% of them singletons.

The rearrangement links TRBV4-1 to TRBJ2-1; TRBD1 matches at 9 bases. This receptor was obtained from a man aged 45 to 65 with active or convalescent COVID-19. Source material: peripheral blood. The CDR3 nucleotides are TGCGCCAGCAGCCAAGATCCCGCCGTGGGACAGGGTGGGTACAATGAGCAGTTCTTC. Protein sequence: CASSQDPAVGQGGYNEQFF.